The rows below give T cell receptor beta chains drawn from one sample of a study of siplizumab effects on memory and regulatory T cells. The repertoire was sequenced with immunoSEQ multiplex PCR; TCRdb's copy has only in-frame clones and lacks some. The sample lists 62,000 or so clones, less than 85% occurring once. Sequenced: memory CD4+ T cells sorted from blood. The receptors stem from a human donor in good health. CDR3s include the opening cysteine and the closing phenylalanine or tryptophan. The D gene is left open where the match is weak. Expanded clones get a size class; other rows say once, few or many, or leave the size out.

abundance	d_gene	v_gene	j_gene	CDR3aa	CDR3nt
few	TRBD1	TRBV18	TRBJ2-1	CASSQGQGAWNEQFF	TGTGCCAGCTCTCAAGGACAGGGAGCCTGGAATGAGCAGTTCTTC
.	.	TRBV5-1	TRBJ2-5	CASSFLSGYGAETQYF	TGCGCCAGCAGCTTCCTAAGCGGCTACGGGGCAGAGACCCAGTACTTC
.	.	TRBV7-9	TRBJ1-1	CASTAGASSLAFF	TGTGCCAGCACCGCGGGGGCTTCGAGTTTGGCTTTCTTT
.	TRBD2	TRBV7-7	TRBJ2-3	CASSSFPRGARTDTQYF	TGTGCCAGCAGCTCTTTTCCGCGGGGGGCACGCACAGATACGCAGTATTTT
.	.	TRBV5-1	TRBJ2-2	CASSLTAGNTGELFF	TGCGCCAGCAGCTTAACTGCAGGCAACACCGGGGAGCTGTTTTTT
few	TRBD1	TRBV7-9	TRBJ1-1	CASSPYRGEAFF	TGTGCCAGCAGCCCCTACAGGGGTGAAGCTTTCTTT
few	.	TRBV7-9	TRBJ1-1	CASSPKVRLNTEAFF	TGTGCCAGCAGCCCTAAGGTCCGGTTGAACACTGAAGCTTTCTTT
few	.	TRBV27	TRBJ1-2	CASQAGGHSRSGYGYTF	TGTGCCAGCCAGGCCGGGGGTCACTCAAGGTCTGGTTATGGCTACACCTTC
.	.	TRBV6-5	TRBJ1-2	CASGRGGGNYGYTF	TGTGCCAGCGGTAGGGGGGGAGGGAACTATGGCTACACCTTC
.	TRBD1	TRBV11-1	TRBJ1-2	CASSFAGTEVGGYTF	TGTGCCAGCAGCTTCGCGGGGACAGAGGTCGGGGGCTACACCTTC